This T cell receptor beta chain was captured in a study of T-cell reconstitution after alpha-beta-depleted transplantation in children. Molecular barcoding with unique molecular identifiers was used for the TCRbeta library. TCRdb analysed the PCR reads with MiXCR anew, one entry per CDR3 protein. The table has fewer than 95,000 distinct CDR3 sequences, less than 15% seen once. This clonotype was observed a few times. This TCR was recovered from a human donor who donated a stem cell graft to a child with inherited bone marrow failure. The sample was PBMCs from the stem cell graft donor, taken from the stem cell graft.

CDR3 in amino acids: CATKKQGPYGYTF. CDR3 DNA sequence: TGTGCCACCAAAAAGCAGGGCCCCTATGGCTACACCTTC. V and J are TRBV19 and TRBJ1-2, with D maybe TRBD1 (5 bases). CDR1 is LNHDA, CDR2 SQIVND, per germline (reference sequence). V lost 10 bases and J 4 bases, leaving 16 bases between the germline ends. The CDR3 spans 13 residues.